This is a list of T cell receptor beta chains from one sample in a study of CD8+ T cells in alopecia areata. Clones were sequenced by immunoSEQ multiplex PCR, and TCRdb holds only the in-frame ones, with some missing. Of fewer than 250,000 clones in the sample, more than 55% were seen once. This specimen consisted of CD4+ T cells sorted from blood, obtained at week 4, from a patient treated with tofacitinib. These receptors were taken from a human donor with alopecia areata. The CDR3 runs from the conserved cysteine through the conserved F or W. D genes are given only for firm matches. Clone size is stated in some rows and not others, as once, few, many or a class when expanded.

j_call	clone_size	v_call	d_call	cdr3_aa	cdr3_nt
TRBJ2-3	NA	TRBV5-1	NA	CASSYTDTQYF	TGCGCCAGCAGCTACACAGATACGCAGTATTTT
TRBJ1-5	NA	TRBV15	NA	CATSRGVDNQPQHF	TGTGCCACCAGCAGAGGGGTGGACAATCAGCCCCAGCATTTT
TRBJ2-3	few	TRBV5-1	NA	CASTNSVTDTQYF	TGCGCCAGCACGAATTCCGTCACAGATACGCAGTATTTT
TRBJ2-7	NA	TRBV7-8	TRBD2	CASSLVVAGGSVVYEQYF	TGTGCCAGCAGCTTAGTTGTAGCGGGAGGATCAGTTGTGTACGAGCAGTACTTC
TRBJ1-5	NA	TRBV6-6	TRBD1	CASSATGGSNQPQHF	TGTGCCAGCAGCGCCACAGGGGGCAGCAATCAGCCCCAGCATTTT
TRBJ1-2	NA	TRBV30	NA	CAWSYGDRKNYGYTF	TGTGCCTGGAGTTACGGGGACCGAAAGAATTATGGCTACACCTTC
TRBJ2-4	NA	TRBV2	NA	CASSDAGVVNIQYF	TGTGCCAGCAGTGATGCAGGCGTGGTAAACATTCAGTACTTC
TRBJ2-5	few	TRBV29-1	TRBD2	CSVVRSSGRPQETQYF	TGCAGCGTAGTTCGGAGTAGCGGGAGACCCCAAGAGACCCAGTACTTC
TRBJ1-2	few	TRBV29-1	TRBD1	CSAWTGQNYGYTF	TGCAGCGCGTGGACGGGACAGAACTATGGCTACACCTTC
TRBJ2-5	once	TRBV9	TRBD2	CASSVVPAGGSETQYF	TGTGCCAGCAGCGTAGTACCCGCGGGAGGGTCAGAGACCCAGTACTTC
TRBJ2-1	NA	TRBV2	NA	CASNLYNEQFF	TGTGCCAGCAACCTCTACAATGAGCAGTTCTTC
TRBJ2-3	NA	TRBV5-4	TRBD1	CASSLEGALGDTQYF	TGTGCCAGCAGCTTGGAGGGGGCTTTGGGAGATACGCAGTATTTT
TRBJ2-1	NA	TRBV27	NA	CASSAQTPSYNEQFF	TGTGCCAGCAGTGCTCAGACCCCTTCCTACAATGAGCAGTTCTTC
TRBJ1-5	NA	TRBV15	NA	CATSRDVAQPQHF	TGTGCCACCAGCAGAGATGTAGCTCAGCCCCAGCATTTT
TRBJ2-4	once	TRBV18	TRBD2	CASSPSGPTKNIQYF	TGTGCCAGCTCACCTAGCGGGCCCACCAAAAACATTCAGTACTTC
TRBJ2-4	NA	TRBV15	TRBD2	CATSRPRGGTSGAQKNIQYF	TGTGCCACCAGCAGACCTAGGGGTGGGACTAGCGGGGCCCAGAAAAACATTCAGTACTTC
TRBJ2-1	NA	TRBV30	NA	CAWSVGQSYNEQFF	TGTGCCTGGAGTGTGGGGCAGAGCTACAATGAGCAGTTCTTC
TRBJ2-2	NA	TRBV30	NA	CAWSVRLKSGELFF	TGTGCCTGGAGTGTACGACTAAAGAGCGGGGAGCTGTTTTTT
TRBJ1-2	NA	TRBV7-2	NA	CASSSTGYGYTF	TGTGCCAGCAGTTCGACAGGCTATGGCTACACCTTC
TRBJ2-7	once	TRBV5-1	TRBD2	CASTAGGPLSYEQYF	TGCGCCAGCACAGCGGGAGGGCCACTCTCCTACGAGCAGTACTTC